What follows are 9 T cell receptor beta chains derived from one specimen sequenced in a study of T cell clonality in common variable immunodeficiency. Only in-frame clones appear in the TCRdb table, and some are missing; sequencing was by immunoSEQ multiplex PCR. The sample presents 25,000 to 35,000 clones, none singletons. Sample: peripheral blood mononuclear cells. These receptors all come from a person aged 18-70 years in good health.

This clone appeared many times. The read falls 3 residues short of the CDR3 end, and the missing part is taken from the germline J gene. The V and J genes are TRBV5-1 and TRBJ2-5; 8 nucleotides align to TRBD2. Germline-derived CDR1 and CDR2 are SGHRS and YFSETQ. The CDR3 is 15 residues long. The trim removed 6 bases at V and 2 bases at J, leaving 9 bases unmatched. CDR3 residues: CASKRIAGTQETQYF. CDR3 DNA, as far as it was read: TGCGCCAGCAAGAGGATAGCGGGAACACAAGAGACC.

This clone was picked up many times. The CDR3 DNA, read in part, is TGTGCCAGCAGTGAGGGGGGGCAGGCTGCCACAGATACG. Translation gives CASSEGGQAATDT. The CDR3 in its entirety is CASSEGGQAATDTQYF. This rearrangement joins TRBV6-4 to TRBJ2-3; D possibly corresponds to TRBD2 (7 bases). The CDR3 goes on 3 residues after the read ends, and that part is filled in from the germline J gene. V lost 3 bases and J 2 bases, leaving 15 bases between the germline ends. Per the germline V gene, CDR1 is MRHNA and CDR2 is SNTAGT. CDR3 length equals 16 residues.

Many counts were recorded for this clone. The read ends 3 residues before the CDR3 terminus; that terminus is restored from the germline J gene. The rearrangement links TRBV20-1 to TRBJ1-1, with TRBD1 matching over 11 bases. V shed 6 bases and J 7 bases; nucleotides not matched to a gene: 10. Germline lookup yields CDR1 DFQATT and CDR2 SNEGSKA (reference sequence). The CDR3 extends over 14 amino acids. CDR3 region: CSAHPGTGGSEAFF. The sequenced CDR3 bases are TGCAGTGCGCACCCCGGGACAGGGGGGAGTGAA.

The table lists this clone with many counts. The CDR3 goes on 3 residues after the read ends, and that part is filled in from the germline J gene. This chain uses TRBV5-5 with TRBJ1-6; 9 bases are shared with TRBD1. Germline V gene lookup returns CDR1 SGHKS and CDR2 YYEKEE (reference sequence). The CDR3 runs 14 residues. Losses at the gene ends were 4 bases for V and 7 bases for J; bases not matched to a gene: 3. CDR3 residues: CASSDGTGNSPLHF. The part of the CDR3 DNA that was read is TGTGCCAGCAGCGACGGGACAGGGAATTCACCC.

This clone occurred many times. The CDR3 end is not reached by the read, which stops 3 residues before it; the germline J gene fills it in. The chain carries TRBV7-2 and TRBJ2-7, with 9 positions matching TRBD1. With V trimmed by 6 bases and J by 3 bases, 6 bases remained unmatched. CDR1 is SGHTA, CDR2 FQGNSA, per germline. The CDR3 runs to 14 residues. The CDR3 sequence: CASSSGTGFYEQYF. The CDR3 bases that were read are TGTGCCAGCAGTTCCGGGACAGGGTTCTACGAG.

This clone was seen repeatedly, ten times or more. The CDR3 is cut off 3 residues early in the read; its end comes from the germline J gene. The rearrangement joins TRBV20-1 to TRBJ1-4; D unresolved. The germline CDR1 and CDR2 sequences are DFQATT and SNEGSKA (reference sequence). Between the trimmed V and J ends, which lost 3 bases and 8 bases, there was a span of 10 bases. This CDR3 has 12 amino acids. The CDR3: CSASRPREKLFF. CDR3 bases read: TGCAGTGCTAGCAGACCTAGGGAAAAA.

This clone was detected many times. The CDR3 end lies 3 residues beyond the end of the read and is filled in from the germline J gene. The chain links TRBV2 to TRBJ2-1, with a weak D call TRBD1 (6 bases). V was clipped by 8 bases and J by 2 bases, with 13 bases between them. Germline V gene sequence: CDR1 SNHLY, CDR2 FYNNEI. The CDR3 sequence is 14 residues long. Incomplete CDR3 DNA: TGTGCCAGCGAGGGGGACGCCACCTACAATGAG. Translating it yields CASEGDATYNE. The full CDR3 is CASEGDATYNEQFF. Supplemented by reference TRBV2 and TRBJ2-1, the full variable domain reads EPEVTQTPSHQVTQMGQEVILRCVPISNHLYFYWYRQILGQKVEFLVSFYNNEISEKSEIFDDQFSVERPDGSNFTLKIRSTKLEDSAMYFCASEGDATYNEQFFGPGTRLTVL.

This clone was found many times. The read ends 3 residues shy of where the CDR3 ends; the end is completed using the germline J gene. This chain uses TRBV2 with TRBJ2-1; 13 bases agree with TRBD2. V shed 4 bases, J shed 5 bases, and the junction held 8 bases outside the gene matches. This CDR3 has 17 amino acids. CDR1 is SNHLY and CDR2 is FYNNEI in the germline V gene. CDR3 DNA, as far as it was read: TGTGCCAGCAGTGTGATGGGGACTAGCGGGACAAACAATGAG. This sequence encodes CASSVMGTSGTNNE. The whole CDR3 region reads CASSVMGTSGTNNEQFF.

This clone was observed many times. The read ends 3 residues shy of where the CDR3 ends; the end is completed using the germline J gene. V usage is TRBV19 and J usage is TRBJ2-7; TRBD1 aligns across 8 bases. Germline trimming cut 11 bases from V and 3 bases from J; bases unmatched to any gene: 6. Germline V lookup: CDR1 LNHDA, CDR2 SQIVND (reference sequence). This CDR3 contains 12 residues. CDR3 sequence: CASGQDYYEQYF. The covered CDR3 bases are TGTGCCTCGGGACAGGATTACTACGAG. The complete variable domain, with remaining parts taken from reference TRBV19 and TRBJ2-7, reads DGGITQSPKYLFRKEGQNVTLSCEQNLNHDAMYWYRQDPGQGLRLIYYSQIVNDFQKGDIAEGYSVSREKKESFPLTVTSAQKNPTAFYLCASGQDYYEQYFGPGTRLTVT.